This T cell receptor beta chain originates from a study of T cells in Graves' hyperthyroidism and ophthalmopathy. In the case of this clonotype: Its antigen is currently unknown.

Study-level results: Through a model of 13 V-J features, ophthalmopathy was separated from stable hyperthyroidism.

Amplified TCR beta CDR3 regions derived from RNA transcripts. During a first-round RT-PCR of the TCR CDR3, the HTBI primer set was used. A single record per CDR3 protein comes from TCRdb applying MiXCR to the multiplex PCR reads. The repertoire holds under 350,000 distinct CDR3 sequences, with roughly 23% as singletons. Germline CDR1 SEHNR, CDR2 FQNEAQ (reference sequence). The germline V and J ends were trimmed by 2 bases and 0 bases, with 5 bases remaining between them. This CDR3 contains 15 residues. This chain links TRBV7-9 with TRBJ1-6, with D hard to call. The TCR originated in a woman aged 45-65 years with Graves' hyperthyroidism. Sequencing input: blood. The CDR3 sequence is CASSLTGSYNSPLHF. The DNA of the CDR3 is TGTGCCAGCAGCTTAACCGGCTCCTATAATTCACCCCTCCACTTT.